Included here is one T cell receptor (beta chain) sequence, with context. Its antigen is unidentified. TCRdb's copy holds only in-frame clones and misses some; the assay was immunoSEQ multiplex PCR. The data contain over 100,000 clones, approximately 86% of them singletons. Germline V CDR1 and CDR2: SGHRS, YFSETQ. Losses at the gene ends were 4 bases for V and 1 base for J; bases not matched to a gene: 10. This CDR3 is 17 amino acids long. This record belongs to a study of T cell responses to AZD1222 COVID-19 vaccine. The study's findings and limits: CD4 TCRs covered the whole spike, strongest at regions 160-218 and 743-854. Scientists sampled the repertoires only once the peak T cell response had passed. An increase in Spike-specific TCR breadth and depth was observed after two AZD1222 doses. Clonal diversity may have been underestimated, and the donors were mostly white British, with more females than males.

The sequencing used peripheral blood, collected on day 0 of MenACWY control vaccination. The sequence came from an adult in good health. V is TRBV5-1 and J is TRBJ2-4; 8 bases are a match to TRBD1. The CDR3 coding sequence is TGCGCCAGCAGCCTGAACCCACAGGGGGTTGCCAAAAACATTCAGTACTTC. Amino acid sequence: CASSLNPQGVAKNIQYF.